The clone carrying this TCR beta chain was counted once. Its specificity is not known. The V gene end was trimmed by 0 bases and the J gene end by 7 bases; junction bases not matched to a gene: 0. This CDR3 comprises 15 residues. The V gene's germline CDR1 is KGHSH and CDR2 LQKENI. Clones were read by immunoSEQ multiplex PCR, and TCRdb kept only the in-frame ones, dropping some. The repertoire has around 170,000 clones, more than 85% of them found once; the top ten carry approximately 4%. These data come from a study of T cell responses to AZD1222 COVID-19 vaccine. Overall study results and limits: White British ancestry dominated among donors, who included more females, and clonal diversity was possibly underestimated.

The sequence was collected from an adult in good health. The material was peripheral blood, obtained on day 0 of AZD1222 vaccination. The rearrangement joins TRBV18 to TRBJ2-1, with 13 bases matching TRBD2. CDR3: CASSPPGLAGNEQFF. CDR3 coding DNA: TGTGCCAGCTCACCACCGGGACTAGCGGGGAATGAGCAGTTCTTC.